Included here is one T cell receptor beta chain sequence, with context. These data are taken from a study of blood T cell repertoires in COVID-19. For the study at large: PBMCs, B-cell-depleted T cells, or T cells were the source of the cDNA or gDNA that made up the material.

The CDR3 loop spans 15 amino acids. Trimming stripped 0 bases from V and 3 bases from J, with 10 bases between. Per the germline V gene, CDR1 is SGHDT and CDR2 is YYEEEE. Profiled with immunoSEQ multiplex PCR; TCRdb holds only in-frame clones, not every one. The sample consists of approximately 440,000 clones, 88% of them appearing once. This clonotype was sampled from a woman aged 50 to 65 with COVID-19, enrolled during active disease. Sequencing was done on a sample of peripheral blood. The chain combines TRBV5-6 with TRBJ1-5; D is undetermined. CDR3 sequence (DNA): TGTGCCAGCAGCTTGGCCGGGTTTGTCAATCAGCCCCAGCATTTT. As protein: CASSLAGFVNQPQHF. The variable domain in full, with the rest retrieved from reference TRBV5-6 and TRBJ1-5, is DAGVTQSPTHLIKTRGQQVTLRCSPKSGHDTVSWYQQALGQGPQFIFQYYEEEERQRGNFPDRFSGHQFPNYSSELNVNALLLGDSALYLCASSLAGFVNQPQHFGDGTRLSIL.